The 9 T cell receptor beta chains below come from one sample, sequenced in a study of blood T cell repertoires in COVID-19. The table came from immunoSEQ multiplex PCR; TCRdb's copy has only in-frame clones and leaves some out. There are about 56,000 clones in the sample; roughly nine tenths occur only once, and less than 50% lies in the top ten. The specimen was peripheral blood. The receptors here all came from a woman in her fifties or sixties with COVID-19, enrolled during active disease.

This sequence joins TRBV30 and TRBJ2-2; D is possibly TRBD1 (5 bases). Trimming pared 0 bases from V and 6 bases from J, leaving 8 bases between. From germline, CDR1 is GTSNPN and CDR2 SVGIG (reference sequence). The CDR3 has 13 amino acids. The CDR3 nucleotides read TGTGCCTGGAGTGTAGGGGCCCCCGGGGAGCTGTTTTTT. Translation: CAWSVGAPGELFF.

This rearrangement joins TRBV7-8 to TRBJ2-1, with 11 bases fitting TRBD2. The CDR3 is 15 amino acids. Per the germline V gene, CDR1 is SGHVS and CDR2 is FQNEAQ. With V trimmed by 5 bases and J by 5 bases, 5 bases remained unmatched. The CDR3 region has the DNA TGTGCCAGCAGCGCCCGACTAGCGGGGAACAATGAGCAGTTCTTC. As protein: CASSARLAGNNEQFF. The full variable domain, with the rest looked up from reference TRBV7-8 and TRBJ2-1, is GAGVSQSPRYKVAKRGQDVALRCDPISGHVSLFWYQQALGQGPEFLTYFQNEAQLDKSGLPSDRFFAERPEGSVSTLKIQRTQQEDSAVYLCASSARLAGNNEQFFGPGTRLTVL.

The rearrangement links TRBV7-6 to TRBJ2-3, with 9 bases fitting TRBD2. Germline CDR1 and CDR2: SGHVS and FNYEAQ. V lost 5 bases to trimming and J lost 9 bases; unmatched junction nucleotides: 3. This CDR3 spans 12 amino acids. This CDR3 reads CASSRGLATQYF. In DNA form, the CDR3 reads TGTGCCAGCAGCCGAGGACTAGCGACGCAGTATTTT.

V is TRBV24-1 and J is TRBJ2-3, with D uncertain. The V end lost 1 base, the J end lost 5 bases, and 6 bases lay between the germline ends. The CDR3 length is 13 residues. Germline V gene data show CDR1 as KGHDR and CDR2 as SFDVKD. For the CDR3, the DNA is TGTGCCACCAGTGATTTTCAAAAAGATACGCAGTATTTT. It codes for CATSDFQKDTQYF.

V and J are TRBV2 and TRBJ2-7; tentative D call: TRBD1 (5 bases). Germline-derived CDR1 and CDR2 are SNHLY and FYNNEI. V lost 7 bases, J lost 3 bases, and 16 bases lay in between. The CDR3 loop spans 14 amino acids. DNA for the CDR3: TGTGCCAGCACGCTAGGGGCCTTCCTCTACGAGCAGTACTTC. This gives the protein CASTLGAFLYEQYF.

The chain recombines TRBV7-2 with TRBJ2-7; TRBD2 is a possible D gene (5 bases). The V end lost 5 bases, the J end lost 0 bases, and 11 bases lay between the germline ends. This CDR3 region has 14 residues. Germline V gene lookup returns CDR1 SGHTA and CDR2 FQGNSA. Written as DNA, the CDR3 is TGTGCCAGCAGCCGGGAATCCACCTCCTACGAGCAGTACTTC. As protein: CASSRESTSYEQYF.

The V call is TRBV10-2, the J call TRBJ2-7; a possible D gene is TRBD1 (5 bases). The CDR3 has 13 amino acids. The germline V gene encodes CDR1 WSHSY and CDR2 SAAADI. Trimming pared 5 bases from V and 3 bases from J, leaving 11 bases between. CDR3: CASSRDSNYEQYF. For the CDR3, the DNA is TGCGCCAGCAGTCGAGACAGTAACTACGAGCAGTACTTC.

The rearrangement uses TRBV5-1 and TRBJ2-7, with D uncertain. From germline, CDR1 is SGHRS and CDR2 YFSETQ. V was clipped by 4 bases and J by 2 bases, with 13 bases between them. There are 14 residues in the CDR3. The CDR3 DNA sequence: TGCGCCAGCAGCCTCGTTCCCGGTCCCTACGAGCAGTACTTC. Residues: CASSLVPGPYEQYF. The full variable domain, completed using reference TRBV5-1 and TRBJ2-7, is KAGVTQTPRYLIKTRGQQVTLSCSPISGHRSVSWYQQTPGQGLQFLFEYFSETQRNKGNFPGRFSGRQFSNSRSEMNVSTLELGDSALYLCASSLVPGPYEQYFGPGTRLTVT.

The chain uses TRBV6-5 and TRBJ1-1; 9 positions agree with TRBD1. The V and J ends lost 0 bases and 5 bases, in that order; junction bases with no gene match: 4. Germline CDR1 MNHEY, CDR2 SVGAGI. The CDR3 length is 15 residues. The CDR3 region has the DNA TGTGCCAGCAGTTACTCGGGACAGGGAGGTACTGAAGCTTTCTTT. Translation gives CASSYSGQGGTEAFF.